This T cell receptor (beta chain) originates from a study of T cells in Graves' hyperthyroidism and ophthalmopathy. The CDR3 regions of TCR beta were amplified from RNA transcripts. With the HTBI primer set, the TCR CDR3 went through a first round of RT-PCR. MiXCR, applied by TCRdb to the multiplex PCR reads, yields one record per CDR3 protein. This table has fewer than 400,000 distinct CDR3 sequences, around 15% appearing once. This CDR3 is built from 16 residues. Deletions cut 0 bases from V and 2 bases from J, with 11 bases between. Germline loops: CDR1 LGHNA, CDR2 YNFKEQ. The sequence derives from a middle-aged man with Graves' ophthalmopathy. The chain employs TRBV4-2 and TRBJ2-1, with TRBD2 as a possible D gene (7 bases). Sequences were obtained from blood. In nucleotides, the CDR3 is TGTGCCAGCAGCCAAGAGGAGGGGGGGGCCTACAATGAGCAGTTCTTC. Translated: CASSQEEGGAYNEQFF.